The present T cell receptor (beta chain) was sequenced within a study of blood T cell repertoires in COVID-19. Study information: The origin of the acute and convalescent COVID-19 samples was the United States, Italy and Spain.

The ends lost 1 base at V and 11 bases at J; junction bases unmatched: 9. Germline V gene sequence: CDR1 SGHRS, CDR2 YFSETQ. The CDR3 is 14 residues long. Authors' processing steps: Counts of nucleated cells, estimated from reference gene primer amplification, were obtained. TCRdb's copy holds only in-frame clones and misses some; the assay was immunoSEQ multiplex PCR. V and J calls and clone size are copied from that table; D and trimming were computed from the DNA. Among about 35,000 clones listed, roughly 77% were seen once. This sequence originates from a human donor in a cohort sampled during active or convalescent COVID-19. The donor label of this sample is uncertain. The V and J genes are TRBV5-1 and TRBJ1-1, with 9 bases fitting TRBD1. The sample was peripheral blood. The CDR3 region has the DNA TGCGCCAGCAGCTTGACAGGGGGCCTGGTAGAGGCTTTCTTT. It yields the protein CASSLTGGLVEAFF.